Shown below are 29 T cell receptor beta chains from a single sample sequenced in a study of sequential checkpoint blockade in melanoma. Treatment of the sample: randomized to nivolumab then ipilimumab (arm A) or the reverse (arm B). Assay: immunoSEQ multiplex PCR; the TCRdb copy retains only in-frame clones and omits some. The data hold about 7,100 clones, with 75% to 80% observed a single time. The material sequenced was CD8+ T cells sorted from blood (inferred from file names), taken from a patient given nivolumab and ipilimumab in sequence. The receptors originated from a human donor with melanoma.

The chain joins TRBV27 to TRBJ2-7; TRBD2 matches 14 bases. Trimming cost V 5 bases and J 7 bases; bases outside gene matches: 7. Germline values: CDR1 MNHEY, CDR2 SMNVEV (reference sequence). The length of the CDR3 is 15 residues. The CDR3: CASSPGTSGSNEQYF. The CDR3 nucleotides are TGTGCCAGCAGTCCAGGGACTAGCGGGAGTAATGAGCAGTACTTC.

This clone showed up just a few times. CDR3 sequence (DNA): TGTGCCAGCAGTTTACCCGGACTAGTTGAGCAGTTCTTC. This gives the protein CASSLPGLVEQFF. The rearrangement uses TRBV28 and TRBJ2-1; 7 positions match TRBD2. V shed 2 bases and J 9 bases; nucleotides not matched to a gene: 4. CDR3 length: 13 residues. Per germline, CDR1 MDHEN and CDR2 SYDVKM. Variable domain in full (rest from reference TRBV28 and TRBJ2-1): DVKVTQSSRYLVKRTGEKVFLECVQDMDHENMFWYRQDPGLGLRLIYFSYDVKMKEKGDIPEGYSVSREKKERFSLILESASTNQTSMYLCASSLPGLVEQFFGPGTRLTVL.

The V and J genes are TRBV9 and TRBJ1-5, with D unresolved. This CDR3 is built from 15 residues. CDR1 SGDLS and CDR2 YYNGEE come from the germline V gene. V was clipped by 3 bases and J by 2 bases, with 12 bases between them. The CDR3 reads CASSADGGGNQPQHF. The CDR3, as DNA: TGTGCCAGCAGCGCCGACGGAGGAGGCAATCAGCCCCAGCATTTT.

CDR3 sequence (DNA): TGTGCCAGCAGCTTAGAGGAGACAGCCTACGAGCAGTACTTC. Its translation is CASSLEETAYEQYF. This chain links TRBV7-9 with TRBJ2-7; tentative D call: TRBD1 (5 bases). Germline V gene sequence: CDR1 SEHNR, CDR2 FQNEAQ (reference sequence). CDR3 length: 14 residues. Trimming took 1 base from V and 2 from J, leaving 9 bases between them.

This chain joins TRBV11-2 and TRBJ2-7; no firm D call. The CDR3 has 12 residues. The V end was cut by 4 bases, the J end by 4 bases, with 8 bases between. Germline CDR1 reads SGHAT; CDR2 reads FQNNGV. The CDR3 sequence: CASSSDIYEQYF. The DNA for the CDR3 is TGTGCCAGCAGCTCTGACATATACGAGCAGTACTTC.

The chain combines TRBV2 with TRBJ2-1; 7 nucleotides match TRBD2. V was pared by 6 bases and J by 9 bases, with 2 bases of the junction left unmatched. The germline V gene encodes CDR1 SNHLY and CDR2 FYNNEI. The CDR3 contains 11 residues. This CDR3 reads CASRGGVEQFF. CDR3 nucleotide sequence: TGTGCCAGCAGGGGAGGGGTTGAGCAGTTCTTC.

This chain uses TRBV4-1 with TRBJ2-7, with 9 nucleotides matching TRBD1. Germline loops: CDR1 MGHRA, CDR2 YSYEKL. The CDR3 has 14 amino acids. Trimming at V came to 3 bases and at J to 6 bases, leaving 6 bases not matched to a gene. The CDR3 bases are TGCGCCAGCAGCCACCCCCGGGACAGGGCCGAGCAGTACTTC. Translating gives CASSHPRDRAEQYF.

The CDR3 nucleotides are TGTGCCTGGAGTTCGACGGGGAATAGCAATCAGCCCCAGCATTTT. Residues: CAWSSTGNSNQPQHF. This sequence joins TRBV30 and TRBJ1-5; D call uncertain. Trimming took 2 bases from V and 0 from J, leaving 11 bases between them. This CDR3 has 15 amino acids. Germline-derived CDR1 and CDR2 are GTSNPN and SVGIG (reference sequence).

In this sample, this clone turned up once. V usage is TRBV6-5 and J usage is TRBJ2-1, with TRBD1 identical over 9 bases. V was pared by 6 bases and J by 6 bases, with 6 bases of the junction left unmatched. CDR3 size: 14 residues. Germline-derived CDR1 and CDR2 are MNHEY and SVGAGI. CDR3 in amino acids: CASRTGGGSNEQFF. CDR3 DNA sequence: TGTGCCAGCAGAACAGGGGGCGGTAGCAATGAGCAGTTCTTC.

This chain uses TRBV7-9 with TRBJ2-7, with D possibly being TRBD2 (5 bases). The V end was cut by 4 bases, the J end by 2 bases, with 9 bases between. The germline gives CDR1 SEHNR, CDR2 FQNEAQ (reference sequence). There are 13 residues in the CDR3. The chain's CDR3 is CASSSGLAYEQYF. The DNA for the CDR3 is TGTGCCAGCAGCTCGGGATTGGCCTACGAGCAGTACTTC.

J is TRBJ1-3 and V is TRBV9; TRBD1 is a possible D gene (5 bases). Germline CDR1 is SGDLS and CDR2 is YYNGEE. The CDR3 covers 15 residues. Between the trimmed V and J ends, which lost 4 bases and 0 bases, there was a span of 11 bases. The CDR3 DNA sequence: TGTGCCAGCAGCCCCCTCGACAGCTCTGGAAACACCATATATTTT. Protein sequence: CASSPLDSSGNTIYF.

This clone was recorded only once. This chain uses TRBV5-6 with TRBJ2-1; D is unresolved. The V end lost 0 bases, the J end lost 4 bases, and 5 bases lay between the germline ends. The V gene's germline CDR1 is SGHDT and CDR2 YYEEEE. The length of the CDR3 is 13 residues. The CDR3 protein is CASSLGPYNEQFF. As DNA, the CDR3 is TGTGCCAGCAGCTTGGGGCCGTACAATGAGCAGTTCTTC.

The genes are TRBV5-6 and TRBJ2-3, with D perhaps TRBD1 (5 bases). The CDR3 covers 12 residues. The V end was cut by 6 bases, the J end by 4 bases, with 9 bases between. The V gene's germline CDR1 is SGHDT and CDR2 YYEEEE. CDR3 coding DNA: TGTGCCAGCAACCTAGGGGCAGATACGCAGTATTTT. Its translation is CASNLGADTQYF.

This clone was seen a handful of times. The V call is TRBV5-6, the J call TRBJ1-4; possibly TRBD1 for D (6 bases). Germline CDR1 is SGHDT and CDR2 is YYEEEE. CDR3 size: 15 residues. V lost 2 bases, J lost 3 bases, and 11 bases lay in between. The CDR3 loop reads CASSLQGWANEKLFF. The DNA of the CDR3 is TGTGCCAGCAGCTTACAGGGATGGGCTAATGAAAAACTGTTTTTT.

The rearrangement links TRBV27 to TRBJ2-3, with D possibly TRBD1 on 5 matching bases. CDR1 is MNHEY and CDR2 is SMNVEV in the germline V gene (reference sequence). V gave up 5 bases and J gave up 5 bases, with 20 bases separating them. The CDR3 consists of 16 residues. The CDR3 sequence is CASSPSWGPAVDTQYF. The CDR3 DNA reads TGTGCCAGCAGTCCCTCTTGGGGCCCGGCCGTAGATACGCAGTATTTT.

The table lists this clone with a count of one. The chain uses TRBV9 and TRBJ2-2, with D possibly matching TRBD2 (5 bases). CDR1 and CDR2 (germline): SGDLS, YYNGEE. The ends were cut back, 4 bases at V and 3 bases at J, with 16 bases in the middle. This CDR3 spans 16 amino acids. The CDR3 is CASSHPSGSDTGELFF. The CDR3 nucleotides read TGTGCCAGCAGCCACCCCTCGGGATCGGACACCGGGGAGCTGTTTTTT.

The chain has TRBV19 and TRBJ2-1, with 12 positions matching TRBD2. In germline, CDR1 is LNHDA, CDR2 SQIVND (reference sequence). The length of the CDR3 is 15 residues. The V and J ends lost 8 bases and 8 bases, in that order; junction bases with no gene match: 10. CDR3 protein: CASGLTSGSLDEQFF. The CDR3 nucleotides are TGTGCCAGTGGCCTGACTAGCGGGAGTTTGGATGAGCAGTTCTTC.

The genes are TRBV23-1 and TRBJ2-4; D perhaps matches TRBD2 (5 bases). TRBV23-1 is an ORF, with its function uncertain. V was shortened by 0 bases and J by 7 bases, with 22 bases between the two germline ends. This CDR3 contains 18 residues. The CDR3 DNA follows: TGCGCCAGCAGTCAATCCAAATGGTCAGAGGACGAGCGGAACATTCAGTACTTC. Translating it yields CASSQSKWSEDERNIQYF.

This rearrangement joins TRBV5-3 to TRBJ1-6, with TRBD1 matching over 8 bases. TRBV5-3 is recorded as an ORF, its role being uncertain. Trimming took 1 base from V and 5 from J; bases not matched to a gene: 8. This CDR3 spans 17 amino acids. The CDR3 loop is CARSLLLWDRNNSPLHF. The CDR3 DNA reads TGTGCCAGAAGCTTGTTGCTTTGGGACAGGAATAATTCACCCCTCCACTTT.

The rearrangement uses TRBV7-2 and TRBJ2-1; the D is unclear. The ends were cut back, 5 bases at V and 2 bases at J, with 13 bases in the middle. Germline CDR1 reads SGHTA; CDR2 reads FQGNSA. The CDR3 is 15 residues long. The CDR3 is CASSRNIETYNEQFF. CDR3 bases: TGTGCCAGCAGCCGTAATATCGAGACCTACAATGAGCAGTTCTTC.

The chain couples TRBV7-8 to TRBJ2-5, with D possibly TRBD2 on 5 matching bases. Germline V CDR1 and CDR2: SGHVS, FQNEAQ. V lost 0 bases and J lost 0, with 14 bases in between. CDR3 length: 17 residues. Here the CDR3 DNA reads TGTGCCAGCAGCTTAGCTTATGGCGGGCGGTACCAAGAGACCCAGTACTTC. The encoded protein is CASSLAYGGRYQETQYF. The whole variable domain, remainder taken from reference TRBV7-8 and TRBJ2-5, is GAGVSQSPRYKVAKRGQDVALRCDPISGHVSLFWYQQALGQGPEFLTYFQNEAQLDKSGLPSDRFFAERPEGSVSTLKIQRTQQEDSAVYLCASSLAYGGRYQETQYFGPGTRLLVL.

The chain is built from TRBV11-3 and TRBJ2-2; D gene unclear. CDR1 is SGHNT, CDR2 YENEEA, per germline. This CDR3 spans 15 amino acids. V was pared by 1 base and J by 0 bases, with 6 bases between. For the CDR3, the DNA is TGTGCCAGCAGCTTAGGCGGTACGAACACCGGGGAGCTGTTTTTT. Translated: CASSLGGTNTGELFF.

The gene calls are TRBV28 and TRBJ2-2; possible D gene TRBD1, 5 bases. This CDR3 is built from 16 residues. V lost 1 base and J 2 bases, leaving 11 bases between the germline ends. Per the germline V gene, CDR1 is MDHEN and CDR2 is SYDVKM. The CDR3 protein is CASSLSDNINTGELFF. The CDR3 DNA reads as TGTGCCAGCAGTTTATCGGACAACATAAACACCGGGGAGCTGTTTTTT.

The chain links TRBV9 to TRBJ2-7; tentatively, D is TRBD2 (6 bases). The CDR3 is 12 residues long. CDR1 is SGDLS and CDR2 is YYNGEE in the germline V gene. The ends were cut back, 4 bases at V and 2 bases at J, with 7 bases in the middle. The CDR3 spells CASSPGAYEQYF. CDR3 DNA: TGTGCCAGCAGCCCGGGGGCCTACGAGCAGTACTTC.

The J gene is TRBJ2-7, the V gene TRBV19; TRBD1 agrees at 10 bases. Germline V gives CDR1 LNHDA, CDR2 SQIVND (reference sequence). Germline trimming cut 6 bases from V and 1 base from J; bases unmatched to any gene: 12. The CDR3 is made up of 17 amino acids. The CDR3 sequence: CASSPPLDRGLSYEQYF. In nucleotides, the CDR3 is TGTGCCAGTAGCCCCCCCCTCGACAGGGGGCTGTCCTACGAGCAGTACTTC.

This rearrangement joins TRBV7-6 to TRBJ1-4; 7 bases match TRBD1. The germline V gene encodes CDR1 SGHVS and CDR2 FNYEAQ. V was pared by 1 base and J by 8 bases, with 4 bases of the junction left unmatched. The CDR3 runs to 14 residues. In nucleotides, the CDR3 is TGTGCCAGCAGCTTAGGGACAGGAAAGGAAAAACTGTTTTTT. This encodes CASSLGTGKEKLFF.

The chain carries TRBV19 and TRBJ1-2; D is unclear. CDR1 LNHDA and CDR2 SQIVND come from the germline V gene (reference sequence). V was clipped by 5 bases and J by 14 bases, with 12 bases between them. The CDR3 sequence is 10 residues long. In nucleotides, the CDR3 is TGTGCCAGTAGTGGGAGGTCTAGGACCTTC. Encoded protein: CASSGRSRTF.

Only one count was recorded for this clone. The rearrangement links TRBV9 to TRBJ2-1; 7 bases align to TRBD1. J was trimmed by 4 bases and V by 3 bases; bases with no gene match: 7. Germline CDR1 and CDR2: SGDLS and YYNGEE. This CDR3 spans 15 amino acids. The DNA of the CDR3 is TGTGCCAGCAGCGAAGGGGGCCGCAATTACAATGAGCAGTTCTTC. Its translation is CASSEGGRNYNEQFF.

The chain employs TRBV9 and TRBJ2-1, with D perhaps TRBD2 (5 bases). Per the germline V gene, CDR1 is SGDLS and CDR2 is YYNGEE. This CDR3 region has 15 residues. Trimming shortened V by 4 bases and J by 2 bases, and 13 bases separated the two germline ends. The chain's CDR3 is CASSKEGPPYNEQFF. The CDR3 DNA follows: TGTGCCAGCAGCAAAGAGGGCCCCCCCTACAATGAGCAGTTCTTC.